Below, 30 T cell receptor beta chains from the same sample are listed, as sequenced in a study of blood T cell repertoires in COVID-19. Some clones are missing from TCRdb's copy, which holds only in-frame ones; the method was immunoSEQ multiplex PCR. The repertoire holds more than 110,000 clones, with roughly 91% as singletons. The sample comprised peripheral blood. All receptors come from a man in his sixties with active or convalescent COVID-19.

This clone was detected only a few times. The rearrangement links TRBV19 to TRBJ2-5; 7 bases align to TRBD1. This CDR3 spans 13 amino acids. Germline lookup yields CDR1 LNHDA and CDR2 SQIVND (reference sequence). V lost 8 bases to trimming and J lost 0 bases; unmatched junction nucleotides: 3. In nucleotides, the CDR3 is TGTGCCAGTCGGGGACAGCACCAAGAGACCCAGTACTTC. Translating gives CASRGQHQETQYF.

This clone was seen more than once but under ten times. This chain joins TRBV19 and TRBJ1-2; 7 nucleotides match TRBD1. The CDR3 has 17 residues. The V gene's germline CDR1 is LNHDA and CDR2 SQIVND (reference sequence). The J segment lost 4 bases and the V segment lost 5 bases, leaving 16 bases of the junction unmatched. DNA for the CDR3: TGTGCCAGTAGTCCCGGCCCCGCAGGGGGTGCAGGCTATGGCTACACCTTC. As protein: CASSPGPAGGAGYGYTF.

Points on this clone: Its ends do not fully match the called genes, so a read error is possible. This sequence joins TRBV18 and TRBJ2-5; D ambiguous. The CDR3 sequence is 13 residues long. Germline V gene lookup returns CDR1 KGHSH and CDR2 LQKENI. In DNA form, the CDR3 reads TGTGCCAGCTCACCAAGCCTAGAAGAGGCCCAGTACTTC. Translating gives CASSPSLEEAQYF.

The count of this clone is one. The chain carries TRBV11-1 and TRBJ1-6, with unresolved D. The ends were cut back, 1 base at V and 7 bases at J, with 5 bases in the middle. This CDR3 is built from 13 residues. The germline V gene has CDR1 SGHAT and CDR2 FQDESV (reference sequence). CDR3 protein: CASSLDSNSPLHF. The CDR3 coding sequence is TGTGCCAGCAGCTTAGACTCGAATTCACCCCTCCACTTT.

The genes are TRBV6-2 or TRBV6-3 and TRBJ2-7; 10 bases map to TRBD2. Unmatched junction bases numbered 11, after V lost 5 bases and J lost 1 base. Germline values: CDR1 MNHEY, CDR2 SVGEGT. CDR3 length equals 17 residues. CDR3: CASSHPQGAGGSYEQYF. CDR3 DNA: TGTGCCAGCAGTCACCCCCAGGGAGCGGGGGGGTCCTACGAGCAGTACTTC.

The J gene is TRBJ2-7, the V gene TRBV29-1; possible D gene TRBD1, 6 bases. CDR1 and CDR2 (germline): SQVTM, ANQGSEA. V dropped 7 bases and J dropped 2 bases, with 9 bases sitting between them. This CDR3 comprises 11 residues. CDR3 nucleotide sequence: TGCAGCGCCCGGGACACCTACGAGCAGTACTTC. The encoded protein is CSARDTYEQYF.

This chain joins TRBV30 and TRBJ2-3; the D is unclear. This CDR3 comprises 12 residues. CDR1 and CDR2 (germline): GTSNPN, SVGIG (reference sequence). V shed 3 bases and J shed 5 bases, with 9 bases lying between them. In DNA, the CDR3 is TGTGCCTGGAGCCAGGTGGGAGATACGCAGTATTTT. Its translation is CAWSQVGDTQYF.

The chain carries TRBV4-2 and TRBJ1-5, with TRBD1 as a possible D gene (6 bases). Trimming removed 3 bases from V and 5 bases from J, with 17 bases in between. The CDR3 has 16 residues. The germline CDR1 and CDR2 sequences are LGHNA and YNFKEQ. The CDR3 region is CASSQNGGQAHQPQHF. In DNA, the CDR3 is TGTGCCAGCAGCCAGAACGGGGGGCAGGCCCATCAGCCCCAGCATTTT.

The chain joins TRBV28 to TRBJ1-3, with TRBD1 identical over 11 bases. Germline trimming cut 8 bases from V and 5 bases from J; bases unmatched to any gene: 2. The CDR3 loop spans 13 amino acids. The germline V gene has CDR1 MDHEN and CDR2 SYDVKM. The CDR3 bases are TGTGCCAGCGGACAGGGGGCTAGAAACACCATATATTTT. Protein: CASGQGARNTIYF.

The chain couples TRBV19 to TRBJ1-5; 8 bases are a match to TRBD1. Trimming cost V 5 bases and J 5 bases; bases outside gene matches: 11. The CDR3 runs 16 residues. CDR1 is LNHDA, CDR2 SQIVND, per germline (reference sequence). The CDR3 DNA reads as TGTGCCAGTAGTCCGTGGGACAGGCGCTTCGATCAGCCCCAGCATTTT. Translation: CASSPWDRRFDQPQHF.

V is TRBV7-2 and J is TRBJ2-2; tentative D call: TRBD2 (6 bases). V was pared by 6 bases and J by 0 bases, with 14 bases between. Germline assignment: CDR1 SGHTA and CDR2 FQGNSA. This CDR3 contains 16 residues. CDR3 DNA: TGTGCCAGCAGTTACCGGACTACCGCGAACACCGGGGAGCTGTTTTTT. It encodes CASSYRTTANTGELFF.

The genes are TRBV5-5 and TRBJ1-4, with TRBD1 matching 10 bases. Germline loops: CDR1 SGHKS, CDR2 YYEKEE (reference sequence). This CDR3 is 14 amino acids long. J gave up 11 bases and V 1 base, and 5 bases lay outside the gene matches. CDR3 DNA: TGTGCCAGCAGCTTGATCGGACAGGGGGAGAAACTGTTTTTT. Amino acid sequence: CASSLIGQGEKLFF.

V is TRBV19 and J is TRBJ2-1, with 7 nucleotides matching TRBD1. This CDR3 region has 16 residues. V lost 1 base and J lost 5; bases outside the gene matches: 8. Germline V gives CDR1 LNHDA, CDR2 SQIVND (reference sequence). The CDR3 DNA reads TGTGCCAGTAGTATAGCTCGGGACAGATACAACAATGAGCAGTTCTTC. Protein: CASSIARDRYNNEQFF.

The chain links TRBV10-1 to TRBJ2-2, with D possibly being TRBD2 (5 bases). The CDR3 has 13 amino acids. Germline V gives CDR1 WNHNN, CDR2 SYGVQD (reference sequence). With 7 bases removed from V and 2 bases from J, the gap between germline ends came to 8 bases. CDR3 sequence (DNA): TGCGCCAGCACCAGGACTAACACCGGGGAGCTGTTTTTT. Its translation is CASTRTNTGELFF.

This chain links TRBV10-3 with TRBJ1-5; maybe TRBD1 (5 bases). Trimming took off 4 bases at V and 0 bases at J, with 13 bases between the two ends. CDR1 is ENHRY, CDR2 SYGVKD, per germline. This CDR3 has 16 residues. This CDR3 is CAISGGGRYSNQPQHF. CDR3 nucleotides: TGTGCCATCAGTGGGGGGGGACGGTATAGCAATCAGCCCCAGCATTTT.

V usage is TRBV6-5 and J usage is TRBJ1-2, with a tentative D call TRBD1 (5 bases). The CDR3 extends over 14 amino acids. Germline V gives CDR1 MNHEY, CDR2 SVGAGI. V was shortened by 3 bases and J by 4 bases, with 12 bases between the two germline ends. The CDR3 loop is CASSYSQGSYGYTF. CDR3 DNA: TGTGCCAGCAGTTATTCTCAGGGTTCCTATGGCTACACCTTC.

The chain employs TRBV24-1 and TRBJ1-2; D uncertain. The germline V and J ends were trimmed by 1 base and 8 bases, with 13 bases remaining between them. The germline CDR1 and CDR2 sequences are KGHDR and SFDVKD. The CDR3 spans 14 residues. This CDR3 reads CATSDFDPPRGYTF. The CDR3 DNA sequence: TGTGCCACCAGTGATTTTGATCCCCCGAGGGGCTACACCTTC.

This rearrangement joins TRBV7-8 to TRBJ2-3; 8 bases are a match to TRBD2. This CDR3 is built from 14 residues. V was pared by 5 bases and J by 0 bases, with 1 base of the junction left unmatched. The germline V gene encodes CDR1 SGHVS and CDR2 FQNEAQ. The CDR3 DNA sequence: TGTGCCAGCAGCCGGGGGGGTAGCACAGATACGCAGTATTTT. It encodes CASSRGGSTDTQYF.

This clone has only a few counts. V usage is TRBV9 and J usage is TRBJ1-1; D remains unclear. Trimming removed 0 bases at V and 2 bases at J, with 5 bases between. CDR3 length: 13 amino acids. Germline CDR1 reads SGDLS; CDR2 reads YYNGEE. The CDR3 coding sequence is TGTGCCAGCAGCGTAGGTCCTAACACTGAAGCTTTCTTT. Its protein is CASSVGPNTEAFF.

The gene calls are TRBV5-6 and TRBJ2-2; 7 nucleotides line up with TRBD1. The germline V gene encodes CDR1 SGHDT and CDR2 YYEEEE. The ends lost 3 bases at V and 1 base at J; junction bases unmatched: 6. CDR3 size: 16 residues. The CDR3 loop is CASSWGTAQNTGELFF. CDR3 coding DNA: TGTGCCAGCAGCTGGGGGACAGCCCAGAACACCGGGGAGCTGTTTTTT.

This chain uses TRBV6-6 with TRBJ2-1; 8 positions agree with TRBD2. The V and J ends lost 6 bases and 9 bases, in that order; junction bases with no gene match: 16. This CDR3 region has 16 residues. From germline, CDR1 is MNHNY and CDR2 SVGAGI (reference sequence). In DNA form, the CDR3 reads TGTGCCAGCAGCTTTAGTCGGGAGGGCGTGAAGAGTGAGCAGTTCTTC. Protein sequence: CASSFSREGVKSEQFF.

The V and J genes are TRBV15 and TRBJ2-2; D is unresolved. The germline gives CDR1 LNHNV, CDR2 YYDKDF (reference sequence). V shed 0 bases and J shed 0 bases, with 11 bases lying between them. The CDR3 contains 17 residues. Written as DNA, the CDR3 is TGTGCCACCAGCAGAGATTTGGCTAGAACGAACACCGGGGAGCTGTTTTTT. This encodes CATSRDLARTNTGELFF.

The chain combines TRBV11-2 with TRBJ1-2, with D tentatively TRBD1 (5 bases). V lost 5 bases to trimming and J lost 0 bases, with 10 bases between them. Germline lookup yields CDR1 SGHAT and CDR2 FQNNGV. This CDR3 has 14 residues. In DNA form, the CDR3 reads TGTGCCAGCAGCATAAGGGGCCCTAACTATGGCTACACCTTC. Translating gives CASSIRGPNYGYTF.

The V gene is TRBV4-1, the J gene TRBJ2-1; D may be TRBD2 (7 bases). CDR3 length: 14 residues. Germline CDR1 and CDR2: MGHRA and YSYEKL. The ends were cut back, 0 bases at V and 10 bases at J, with 13 bases in the middle. The CDR3, as DNA: TGCGCCAGCAGCCAAGATCCGGGGGGCACCGAGCAGTTCTTC. Translation: CASSQDPGGTEQFF.

This chain links TRBV5-1 with TRBJ2-7; D unresolved. Germline V gene data show CDR1 as SGHRS and CDR2 as YFSETQ. This CDR3 contains 15 residues. V lost 1 base and J lost 2, with 13 bases in between. The DNA of the CDR3 is TGCGCCAGCAGCTTGCCGGGTCCTGTCCCCTACGAGCAGTACTTC. It is translated as CASSLPGPVPYEQYF. Looking up the rest from reference TRBV5-1 and TRBJ2-7 gives the full variable domain: KAGVTQTPRYLIKTRGQQVTLSCSPISGHRSVSWYQQTPGQGLQFLFEYFSETQRNKGNFPGRFSGRQFSNSRSEMNVSTLELGDSALYLCASSLPGPVPYEQYFGPGTRLTVT.

The gene calls are TRBV10-3 and TRBJ2-1, with TRBD1 matching 9 bases. CDR1 and CDR2 from the germline V gene are ENHRY and SYGVKD. The CDR3 sequence is 14 residues long. Losses at the gene ends were 6 bases for V and 6 bases for J; bases not matched to a gene: 6. The CDR3 sequence is CAISTGGAANEQFF. As DNA, the CDR3 is TGTGCCATCAGCACAGGGGGCGCTGCCAATGAGCAGTTCTTC.

The chain uses TRBV28 and TRBJ1-1; tentative D call: TRBD1 (6 bases). V lost 5 bases and J lost 3, with 16 bases in between. Germline CDR1 reads MDHEN; CDR2 reads SYDVKM. The CDR3 has 15 amino acids. CDR3: CASSMGGTSYTEAFF. The CDR3 DNA sequence: TGTGCCAGCAGTATGGGGGGGACAAGCTACACTGAAGCTTTCTTT.

The chain uses TRBV28 and TRBJ2-7; 9 nucleotides match TRBD1. V gave up 5 bases and J gave up 4 bases; unmatched junction bases: 9. This CDR3 has 15 amino acids. Germline V gene data show CDR1 as MDHEN and CDR2 as SYDVKM. CDR3 sequence: CASSRPGQGRYEQYF. In DNA form, the CDR3 reads TGTGCCAGCAGTCGACCGGGACAGGGTCGGTACGAGCAGTACTTC.

This rearrangement joins TRBV19 to TRBJ2-5, with 7 bases matching TRBD1. This CDR3 is built from 15 residues. The V gene's germline CDR1 is LNHDA and CDR2 SQIVND (reference sequence). J was trimmed by 5 bases and V by 5 bases; bases with no gene match: 11. In nucleotides, the CDR3 is TGTGCCAGTAGTTCGCGACAGGGAGATGCGGAGACCCAGTACTTC. The encoded protein is CASSSRQGDAETQYF.

The chain couples TRBV7-9 to TRBJ2-7; 12 bases fit TRBD2. This CDR3 contains 15 residues. The J segment lost 6 bases and the V segment lost 5 bases, leaving 8 bases of the junction unmatched. Per germline, CDR1 SEHNR and CDR2 FQNEAQ (reference sequence). The CDR3 region has the DNA TGTGCCAGCAGCGACGAACTAGCGGGAGGTCCCGAGCAGTACTTC. This sequence encodes CASSDELAGGPEQYF.